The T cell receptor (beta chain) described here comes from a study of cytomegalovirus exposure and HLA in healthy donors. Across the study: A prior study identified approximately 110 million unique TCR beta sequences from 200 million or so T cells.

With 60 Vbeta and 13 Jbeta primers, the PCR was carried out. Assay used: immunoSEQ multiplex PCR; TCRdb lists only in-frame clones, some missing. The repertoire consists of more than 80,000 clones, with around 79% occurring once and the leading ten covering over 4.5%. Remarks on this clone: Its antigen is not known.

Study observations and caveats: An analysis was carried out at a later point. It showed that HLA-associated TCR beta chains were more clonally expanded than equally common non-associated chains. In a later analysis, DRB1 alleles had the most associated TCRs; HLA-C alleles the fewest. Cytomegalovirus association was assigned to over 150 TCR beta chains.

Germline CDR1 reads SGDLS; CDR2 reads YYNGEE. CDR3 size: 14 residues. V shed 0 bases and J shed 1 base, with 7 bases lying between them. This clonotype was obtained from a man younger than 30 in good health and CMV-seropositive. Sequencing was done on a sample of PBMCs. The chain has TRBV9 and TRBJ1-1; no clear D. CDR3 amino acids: CASSVGAPNTEAFF. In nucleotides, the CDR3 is TGTGCCAGCAGCGTAGGGGCACCGAACACTGAAGCTTTCTTT.